The 31 T cell receptor beta chains given below trace back to one sample, sequenced in a study of blood T cells in healthy people across ages. Using a J-beta primer mix together with a sample-barcoded 5' primer, a second PCR was run for roughly 7 to 11 cycles. TCRdb reprocessed the 5' RACE reads with MiXCR, giving one entry per CDR3 protein. The sample lists 710,000 or so distinct CDR3 sequences, approximately 31% seen once, with 15% in the top ten. Sequencing used blood. These receptor sequences come from a woman over 75 in good health.

This clonotype showed up many times. The CDR3 DNA sequence: TGCGCCAGCAGCTTGACGGCCTCTGGGGCCAACGTCCTGACTTTC. It yields the protein CASSLTASGANVLTF. The chain carries TRBV5-1 and TRBJ2-6; D unclear. Trimming took 1 base from V and 0 from J, leaving 5 bases between them. Per germline, CDR1 SGHRS and CDR2 YFSETQ. The length of the CDR3 is 15 residues.

This clonotype appeared many times. The chain uses TRBV12-3 or TRBV12-4 and TRBJ2-5; TRBD2 might be the D (6 bases). CDR3 length: 16 amino acids. Trimming left V 3 bases short and J 4 bases short, with 18 bases between. In nucleotides, the CDR3 is TGTGCCAGCAGTTTCGGGGGACCTCCGGAGGTAGAGACCCAGTACTTC. Its translation is CASSFGGPPEVETQYF.

The chain employs TRBV28 and TRBJ2-5; D not certain. Germline V gives CDR1 MDHEN, CDR2 SYDVKM. The CDR3 length is 14 residues. V was trimmed by 6 bases and J by 0 bases, leaving 11 bases between them. In DNA form, the CDR3 reads TGTGCCAGCAGCTCCACAGAATACCAAGAGACCCAGTACTTC. Translating gives CASSSTEYQETQYF. The full variable domain, in which reference TRBV28 and TRBJ2-5 provide the parts outside the CDR3, is DVKVTQSSRYLVKRTGEKVFLECVQDMDHENMFWYRQDPGLGLRLIYFSYDVKMKEKGDIPEGYSVSREKKERFSLILESASTNQTSMYLCASSSTEYQETQYFGPGTRLLVL.

This clonotype is a singleton in its sample. The V and J genes are TRBV7-9 and TRBJ1-5, with TRBD1 matching over 9 bases. V shed 5 bases, J shed 4 bases, and the junction held 9 bases outside the gene matches. The CDR3 is 16 residues long. CDR1 is SEHNR, CDR2 FQNEAQ, per germline (reference sequence). Written as DNA, the CDR3 is TGTGCCAGCAGCCCGATGGGGGGGACAGGGAATCAGCCCCAGCATTTT. Amino acids: CASSPMGGTGNQPQHF. Complete variable domain (other parts from reference TRBV7-9 and TRBJ1-5): DTGVSQNPRHKITKRGQNVTFRCDPISEHNRLYWYRQTLGQGPEFLTYFQNEAQLEKSRLLSDRFSAERPKGSFSTLEIQRTEQGDSAMYLCASSPMGGTGNQPQHFGDGTRLSIL.

At least ten counts were recorded for this clonotype. V gene TRBV20-1 combines with J gene TRBJ2-7; no clear D. Germline lookup yields CDR1 DFQATT and CDR2 SNEGSKA (reference sequence). The CDR3 is made up of 13 amino acids. Trimming pared 0 bases from V and 4 bases from J, leaving 10 bases between. CDR3 bases: TGCAGTGCTAGAGATCTCCAGCATTACGAGCAGTACTTC. Its translation is CSARDLQHYEQYF.

The chain is built from TRBV10-3 and TRBJ2-5; 9 positions agree with TRBD2. The J call is doubtful: the DNA matches TRBJ2-7 better. CDR1 ENHRY and CDR2 SYGVKD come from the germline V gene. The CDR3 is 17 residues long. For the CDR3, the DNA is TGTGCCATCAGTGAAACAGGGAGGCTAGCGGGATCCTACGAGCAGTACTTC. It yields the protein CAISETGRLAGSYEQYF.

As concerns this clonotype: A much more abundant neighbour one base away suggests this may be a read error. The gene calls are TRBV7-7 and TRBJ2-5; 12 positions match TRBD2. The germline V gene encodes CDR1 SSHAT and CDR2 FNYEAQ (reference sequence). This CDR3 contains 17 residues. The CDR3 coding sequence is TGTGCCAGCAGCCCCAGTCGGCTAGCGGGGGGGCAAGAGACCCGGTACTTC. As protein: CASSPSRLAGGQETRYF. The full variable domain, its missing parts supplied by reference TRBV7-7 and TRBJ2-5, is GAGVSQSPRYKVTKRGQDVTLRCDPISSHATLYWYQQALGQGPEFLTYFNYEAQPDKSGLPSDRFSAERPEGSISTLTIQRTEQRDSAMYRCASSPSRLAGGQETRYFGPGTRLLVL.

Concerning this clonotype itself: A much larger clone sits a single nucleotide away, making a read error possible. V and J are TRBV10-3 and TRBJ2-7; TRBD2 aligns across 10 bases. The length of the CDR3 is 14 residues. V was pared by 5 bases and J by 7 bases, with 8 bases of the junction left unmatched. Germline CDR1 reads ENHRY; CDR2 reads SYGVKD. The CDR3 region is CAISLAGVNNEQYF. In DNA form, the CDR3 reads TGTGCCATCAGTCTAGCGGGGGTGAACAATGAGCAGTACTTC.

This clonotype was seen more than once but under ten times. Being one base from a much bigger clone, this may be a read error. The chain has TRBV28 and TRBJ1-2; TRBD1 is a possible D gene (6 bases). The CDR3 is made up of 13 amino acids. Germline CDR1 reads MDHEN; CDR2 reads SYDVKM. V lost 6 bases to trimming and J lost 8 bases, with 16 bases between them. For the CDR3, the DNA is TGTGCCAGCAGCCAACAGGGAGGGAGGGGCTACACCTTC. Translating it yields CASSQQGGRGYTF.

The table lists this clonotype with many counts. A read error is possible here, since a much larger clone lies one base away. This chain joins TRBV5-1 and TRBJ2-1; D is possibly TRBD1 or TRBD2 (6 bases each). The J call may be incorrect, as the DNA end agrees better with TRBJ2-7. This CDR3 is built from 13 residues. Germline values: CDR1 SGHRS, CDR2 YFSETQ. CDR3 DNA: TGCGCCAGCGGGGGGCCGACCTACAATGAGCAGTACTTC. This translates into CASGGPTYNEQYF.

V is TRBV20-1 and J is TRBJ1-1, with 7 bases fitting TRBD1. The length of the CDR3 is 14 residues. Trimming at V came to 1 base and at J to 5 bases, leaving 7 bases not matched to a gene. Per germline, CDR1 DFQATT and CDR2 SNEGSKA (reference sequence). The CDR3 sequence is CSARAPGQSTEAFF. CDR3 nucleotide sequence: TGCAGTGCTAGAGCGCCGGGACAGAGTACTGAAGCTTTCTTT.

The rearrangement links TRBV12-3 or TRBV12-4 to TRBJ2-4; D is undetermined. The CDR3 contains 13 residues. Trimming stripped 6 bases from V and 7 bases from J, with 13 bases between. CDR3 region: CASSPEPPNIQYF. CDR3 nucleotide sequence: TGTGCCAGCAGCCCCGAGCCCCCCAACATTCAGTACTTC.

This chain uses TRBV28 with TRBJ1-1; 8 bases line up with TRBD1. The CDR3 has 18 amino acids. Germline V gene lookup returns CDR1 MDHEN and CDR2 SYDVKM. Trimming removed 2 bases from V and 2 bases from J; junction bases left unmatched: 13. CDR3 protein: CASSLPTGTGMPNTEAFF. CDR3 DNA sequence: TGTGCCAGCAGTTTACCGACCGGGACAGGCATGCCTAACACTGAAGCTTTCTTT.

This clonotype was seen at least ten times. The chain recombines TRBV10-3 with TRBJ2-1, with D tentatively TRBD1 (5 bases). V lost 8 bases to trimming and J lost 2 bases, with 7 bases between them. In germline, CDR1 is ENHRY, CDR2 SYGVKD. This CDR3 region has 12 residues. CDR3: CAIGRAYNEQFF. DNA for the CDR3: TGTGCCATCGGCAGGGCCTACAATGAGCAGTTCTTC.

Concerning this clonotype: A much larger clonotype is one base distant, so this may be a read error. The V gene is TRBV2, the J gene TRBJ2-5; TRBD2 agrees at 12 bases. The CDR3 runs to 15 residues. Germline V CDR1 and CDR2: SNHLY, FYNNEI. V was clipped by 3 bases and J by 11 bases; unmatched bases: 10. Here the CDR3 DNA reads TGTGCCAGCAGTGATGCTAGCGGGGGGGCCTATGAGCAGTACTTC. It specifies CASSDASGGAYEQYF.

V and J are TRBV7-2 and TRBJ1-5, with D hard to call. V lost 6 bases and J lost 0, with 9 bases in between. This CDR3 contains 14 residues. Germline CDR1 reads SGHTA; CDR2 reads FQGNSA. The CDR3 bases are TGTGCCAGCAGTGAATCCTATAGCAATCAGCCCCAGCATTTT. Its translation: CASSESYSNQPQHF.

V is TRBV6-1 and J is TRBJ1-2; D unclear. This CDR3 spans 14 amino acids. Germline V gene sequence: CDR1 MNHNS, CDR2 SASEGT. The V and J ends lost 2 bases and 3 bases respectively, with 10 bases between them. CDR3: CASSERAAHYGYTF. CDR3 bases: TGTGCCAGCAGTGAAAGGGCAGCCCACTATGGCTACACCTTC.

Note on this clonotype: Since a much larger clone is just one base distant, this may be a read error. The rearrangement uses TRBV5-1 and TRBJ1-2, with D possibly matching TRBD1 (6 bases). This CDR3 is built from 12 residues. From germline, CDR1 is SGHRS and CDR2 YFSETQ. CDR3 region: CASSDRTDGNTF. As DNA, the CDR3 is TGCGCCAGCAGCGACAGGACGGATGGCAACACCTTC.

This clonotype showed up many times. The chain joins TRBV10-3 to TRBJ2-3; D tentatively reads TRBD1 or TRBD2 (6 bases each). Trimming left V 3 bases short and J 2 bases short, with 12 bases between. This CDR3 is built from 15 residues. Germline CDR1 ENHRY, CDR2 SYGVKD. The CDR3 reads CAISEGGRTTDTQYF. CDR3 sequence (DNA): TGTGCCATCAGTGAAGGGGGGCGGACCACAGATACGCAGTATTTT.

A single count supports this clonotype. At one boundary the junction diverges from the germline segment, which might be a read error. This chain links TRBV19 with TRBJ1-1, with D unclear. The germline V gene has CDR1 LNHDA and CDR2 SQIVND (reference sequence). The CDR3 covers 14 residues. CDR3 bases: TGTGCCAGTAATATGGGGTACAGCAACACTGAAACTTTCTTT. Amino acids: CASNMGYSNTETFF.

The V gene is TRBV11-2, the J gene TRBJ1-2; TRBD1 matches 9 bases. CDR3 length: 14 residues. Per the germline V gene, CDR1 is SGHAT and CDR2 is FQNNGV. V gave up 4 bases and J gave up 5 bases; unmatched junction bases: 5. Here the CDR3 DNA reads TGTGCCAGCAGCTCCGTCGGGACAGGGTATGGCTACACCTTC. It encodes CASSSVGTGYGYTF. The complete variable domain, with remaining parts taken from reference TRBV11-2 and TRBJ1-2, reads EAGVAQSPRYKIIEKRQSVAFWCNPISGHATLYWYQQILGQGPKLLIQFQNNGVVDDSQLPKDRFSAERLKGVDSTLKIQPAKLEDSAVYLCASSSVGTGYGYTFGSGTRLTVV.

In regard to this clonotype: This may stem from a read error, because a much larger clone lies one nucleotide away. The chain couples TRBV24-1 to TRBJ1-2; 7 positions match TRBD1. CDR1 is KGHDR and CDR2 is SFDVKD in the germline V gene. The CDR3 runs to 14 residues. J lost 0 bases, V lost 7 bases, and 4 bases had no gene match. CDR3 DNA sequence: TGTGCCACCAGGGGGGACAGCGCTAACTATGGCTACACCTTC. Translation gives CATRGDSANYGYTF.

This rearrangement joins TRBV6-6 to TRBJ1-1; D not resolved. The germline V gene encodes CDR1 MNHNY and CDR2 SVGAGI (reference sequence). The CDR3 contains 13 residues. The V end lost 6 bases, the J end lost 4 bases, and 12 bases lay between the germline ends. The chain's CDR3 is CASRYGEGTEAFF. In nucleotides, the CDR3 is TGTGCCAGCAGGTACGGGGAGGGCACTGAAGCTTTCTTT.

At least ten counts were recorded for this clonotype. This chain connects TRBV4-2 to TRBJ2-3, with 9 positions matching TRBD2. J lost 4 bases, V lost 0 bases, and 11 bases had no gene match. The CDR3 length is 18 residues. Germline V lookup: CDR1 LGHNA, CDR2 YNFKEQ. The CDR3 loop is CASSQDGRASGEPDTQYF. The CDR3 region has the DNA TGTGCCAGCAGCCAAGATGGGAGGGCTAGCGGGGAACCAGATACGCAGTATTTT.

In its sample, this clonotype was seen many times. The chain recombines TRBV6-5 with TRBJ1-2; D remains unclear. The CDR3 totals 13 residues. Deletions cut 6 bases from V and 3 bases from J, with 11 bases between. Looked up from germline, CDR1 is MNHEY and CDR2 is SVGAGI. CDR3 sequence (DNA): TGTGCCAGCAGCCTGGACGGCTACTATGGCTACACCTTC. As protein: CASSLDGYYGYTF.

This clonotype was observed a handful of times. This chain joins TRBV5-1 and TRBJ1-1; no definite D call. Trimming took off 0 bases at V and 9 bases at J, with 12 bases between the two ends. Germline CDR1 and CDR2: SGHRS and YFSETQ. This CDR3 has 13 amino acids. For the CDR3, the DNA is TGCGCCAGCAGCTTGGAGGGAATTACTCAAGCTTTCTTT. Encoded protein: CASSLEGITQAFF.

This clonotype was detected many times. The rearrangement joins TRBV12-5 to TRBJ2-3; D is uncertain. The CDR3 totals 10 residues. V was pared by 6 bases and J by 8 bases, with 6 bases between. Germline CDR1 reads LGHNT; CDR2 reads FRNRAP. The CDR3 DNA reads as TGTGCTAGTGGGCTCGCTACGCAGTATTTT. Its translation is CASGLATQYF.

This clonotype was detected many times. The chain joins TRBV29-1 to TRBJ2-5; either TRBD1 or TRBD2 may fit D (5 bases each). Germline V gene data show CDR1 as SQVTM and CDR2 as ANQGSEA. The CDR3 runs 14 residues. V lost 5 bases and J lost 1, with 14 bases in between. The CDR3 is CSVKPGTGQETQYF. CDR3 nucleotides: TGCAGCGTTAAACCCGGGACGGGCCAAGAGACCCAGTACTTC.

Only a few counts were recorded for this clonotype. A read error may be the cause here, since a much bigger clone is one base away. V usage is TRBV7-9 and J usage is TRBJ2-1; D is unclear. The CDR3 covers 12 residues. Per the germline V gene, CDR1 is SEHNR and CDR2 is FQNEAQ (reference sequence). The CDR3 sequence is CPSSPSLGEQFF. The CDR3 nucleotides read TGTCCCAGCAGCCCCTCGCTGGGTGAGCAGTTCTTC.

This clonotype was counted only a few times. V and J are TRBV28 and TRBJ1-2, with TRBD1 identical over 8 bases. The V segment lost 10 bases and the J segment 8 bases; nucleotides outside the gene matches: 18. The CDR3 contains 15 residues. Per germline, CDR1 MDHEN and CDR2 SYDVKM. The CDR3 nucleotides read TGTGCCATCAAAGAGTCCCCGACAGGGGTAGGCGGCTACACCTTC. It codes for CAIKESPTGVGGYTF.

This clonotype was observed at least ten times. V usage is TRBV27 and J usage is TRBJ2-7; 8 nucleotides agree with TRBD1. Per germline, CDR1 MNHEY and CDR2 SMNVEV (reference sequence). The CDR3 consists of 16 residues. The ends lost 0 bases at V and 0 bases at J; junction bases unmatched: 4. This CDR3 is CASSLSTGGVSYEQYF. CDR3 sequence (DNA): TGTGCCAGCAGTTTATCAACAGGGGGTGTCTCCTACGAGCAGTACTTC.